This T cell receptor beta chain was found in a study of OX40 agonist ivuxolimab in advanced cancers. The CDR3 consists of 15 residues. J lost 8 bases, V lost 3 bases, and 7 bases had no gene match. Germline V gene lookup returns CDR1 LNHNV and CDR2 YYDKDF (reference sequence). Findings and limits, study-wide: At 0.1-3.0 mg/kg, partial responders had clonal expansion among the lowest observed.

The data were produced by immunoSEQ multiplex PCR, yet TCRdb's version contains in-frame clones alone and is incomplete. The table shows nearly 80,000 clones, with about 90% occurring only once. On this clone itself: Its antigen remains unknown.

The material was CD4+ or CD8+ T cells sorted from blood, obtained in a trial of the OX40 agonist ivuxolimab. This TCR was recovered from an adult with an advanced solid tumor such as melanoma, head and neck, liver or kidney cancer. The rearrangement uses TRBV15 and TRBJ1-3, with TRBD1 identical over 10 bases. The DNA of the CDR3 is TGTGCCACCAGCAGGGAGACAGGGGGCTTAGACACCATATATTTT. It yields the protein CATSRETGGLDTIYF.